The 19 T cell receptor beta chains listed next were all sequenced from one sample in a study of blood T cells in healthy people across ages. The authors ran a second PCR of 7 to 11 cycles using a sample-barcoded 5' primer and a J-beta primer mix. TCRdb re-called the 5' RACE reads through MiXCR, storing one row per CDR3 protein. The table has 1.4 million or so distinct CDR3 sequences, approximately 43% seen once. Sequenced material: blood. The receptors were sampled from a woman aged 18 to 35 in good health.

This clonotype was recorded at least ten times. The rearrangement joins TRBV12-3 or TRBV12-4 to TRBJ1-2, with 9 positions matching TRBD1. Trimming took 4 bases from V and 8 from J; bases not matched to a gene: 11. The CDR3 is 15 residues long. The CDR3 sequence is CASSSLGTGRNGYTF. CDR3 nucleotides: TGTGCCAGCAGTTCTCTCGGGACAGGGAGGAACGGCTACACCTTC.

The genes are TRBV12-3 or TRBV12-4 and TRBJ1-4; D not certain. CDR3 length: 13 residues. Trimming shortened V by 6 bases and J by 6 bases, and 11 bases separated the two germline ends. CDR3 amino acids: CASSAWTDEKLFF. For the CDR3, the DNA is TGTGCCAGCAGCGCCTGGACGGATGAAAAACTGTTTTTT.

Turning to this clonotype: A much larger clone differs from this one at a single base, so this may be a read error. J is TRBJ2-4 and V is TRBV6-5, with 12 bases lining up with TRBD2. Per the germline V gene, CDR1 is MNHEY and CDR2 is SVGAGI. The CDR3 consists of 21 residues. The CDR3, as DNA: TGTGTCAGCAGTTACTCAGCACTAGCGGGAGGAGGCCTTCGAGCCAAAAACATTCAGTACTTC. It codes for CVSSYSALAGGGLRAKNIQYF.

Comments on this clonotype: A read error may produce the germline difference seen at one junction end. The CDR3 reads CASSLAPGSGNTIYF. In nucleotides, the CDR3 is TGTGCTAGCAGCTTAGCGCCAGGCTCTGGAAACACCATATATTTT. This chain uses TRBV7-7 with TRBJ1-3; the D is unclear. The CDR3 has 15 residues. CDR1 and CDR2 from the germline V gene are SSHAT and FNYEAQ (reference sequence).

This chain joins TRBV5-1 and TRBJ2-3, with 8 bases identical to TRBD1. The V gene's germline CDR1 is SGHRS and CDR2 YFSETQ. CDR3 size: 15 residues. J gave up 4 bases and V 4 bases, and 8 bases lay outside the gene matches. The CDR3 nucleotides are TGCGCCAGCAGCCTCGGACAGGGATGGCCAGATACGCAGTATTTT. It codes for CASSLGQGWPDTQYF. The variable domain in full, with the rest retrieved from reference TRBV5-1 and TRBJ2-3, is KAGVTQTPRYLIKTRGQQVTLSCSPISGHRSVSWYQQTPGQGLQFLFEYFSETQRNKGNFPGRFSGRQFSNSRSEMNVSTLELGDSALYLCASSLGQGWPDTQYFGPGTRLTVL.

The chain links TRBV29-1 to TRBJ1-4; possible D gene TRBD1, 5 bases. V was cut by 4 bases and J by 5 bases, with 11 bases left in between. The germline gives CDR1 SQVTM, CDR2 ANQGSEA. CDR3 length: 13 amino acids. DNA for the CDR3: TGCAGCGTTGGATGGGGGAACAATGAAAAACTGTTTTTT. This sequence encodes CSVGWGNNEKLFF.

The CDR3 region is CAWSPTYYHNEQFF. DNA of the CDR3: TGTGCCTGGAGTCCCACTTATTACCACAATGAGCAGTTCTTC. This chain joins TRBV30 and TRBJ2-1; D is uncertain. Trimming shortened V by 2 bases and J by 5 bases, and 13 bases separated the two germline ends. The CDR3 length is 14 residues. CDR1 and CDR2 (germline): GTSNPN, SVGIG (reference sequence).

V and J are TRBV12-5 and TRBJ2-5; TRBD1 matches at 9 bases. Germline assignment: CDR1 LGHNT and CDR2 FRNRAP. The CDR3 spans 15 residues. Trimming cost V 2 bases and J 5 bases; bases outside gene matches: 6. CDR3 in amino acids: CASGLLSTGGETQYF. DNA for the CDR3: TGTGCTAGTGGTTTGCTGTCGACAGGGGGGGAGACCCAGTACTTC. Full variable domain (outside the CDR3, taken from reference TRBV12-5 and TRBJ2-5): DARVTQTPRHKVTEMGQEVTMRCQPILGHNTVFWYRQTMMQGLELLAYFRNRAPLDDSGMPKDRFSAEMPDATLATLKIQPSEPRDSAVYFCASGLLSTGGETQYFGPGTRLLVL.

This clonotype appeared a few times. The chain links TRBV9 to TRBJ2-1; D is perhaps TRBD1 (5 bases). Germline loops: CDR1 SGDLS, CDR2 YYNGEE. The CDR3 runs 14 residues. The V end was cut by 2 bases, the J end by 7 bases, with 13 bases between. CDR3 region: CASSVDRQGNEQFF. DNA of the CDR3: TGTGCCAGCAGCGTGGACCGCCAGGGTAATGAGCAGTTCTTC.

The V call is TRBV4-1, the J call TRBJ2-2; the D gene is possibly TRBD2 (5 bases). The V and J ends lost 0 bases and 6 bases respectively, with 14 bases between them. This CDR3 has 16 amino acids. The germline gives CDR1 MGHRA, CDR2 YSYEKL. The CDR3 coding sequence is TGCGCCAGCAGCCAAGATCGAGGGATAGGAGCCGGGGAGCTGTTTTTT. It specifies CASSQDRGIGAGELFF.

In this sample, this clonotype turned up a few times. V usage is TRBV18 and J usage is TRBJ2-1; 8 positions agree with TRBD1. Germline V gene lookup returns CDR1 KGHSH and CDR2 LQKENI. The CDR3 consists of 16 residues. The trim removed 3 bases at V and 6 bases at J, leaving 10 bases unmatched. The CDR3 loop reads CASSPNPPTGVNEQFF. The CDR3 DNA reads TGTGCCAGCTCACCCAACCCACCGACAGGGGTCAATGAGCAGTTCTTC.

The J gene is TRBJ2-2, the V gene TRBV27, with D possibly being TRBD1 (6 bases). Looked up from germline, CDR1 is MNHEY and CDR2 is SMNVEV (reference sequence). Trimming took 2 bases from V and 7 from J, leaving 11 bases between them. The CDR3 totals 14 residues. CDR3 sequence (DNA): TGTGCCAGCAGTTTAGTACAGGGCGGCGGGGAGCTGTTTTTT. It encodes CASSLVQGGGELFF.

V gene TRBV7-9 combines with J gene TRBJ2-1; unclear D gene. V lost 5 bases, J lost 5 bases, and 16 bases lay in between. The CDR3 extends over 15 amino acids. Germline CDR1 reads SEHNR; CDR2 reads FQNEAQ (reference sequence). DNA for the CDR3: TGTGCCAGCAGCCCATGGACCCAACCACACAATGAGCAGTTCTTC. It translates to CASSPWTQPHNEQFF.

This clonotype was picked up a small number of times. The chain employs TRBV27 and TRBJ2-7, with a possible D match to TRBD1 (6 bases). The germline V gene encodes CDR1 MNHEY and CDR2 SMNVEV (reference sequence). The germline V and J ends were trimmed by 6 bases and 7 bases, with 10 bases remaining between them. The CDR3 is made up of 11 amino acids. In DNA form, the CDR3 reads TGTGCCAGCAGACAGGGTCCTGAGCAGTACTTC. Its protein product is CASRQGPEQYF.

This clonotype has only a few counts. The chain recombines TRBV29-1 with TRBJ1-1; 8 positions agree with TRBD1. V dropped 5 bases and J dropped 5; count of bases not matched to a gene: 4. Germline-derived CDR1 and CDR2 are SQVTM and ANQGSEA. This CDR3 region has 12 residues. The chain's CDR3 is CSVHGQGTEAFF. In DNA form, the CDR3 reads TGCAGCGTTCACGGACAGGGAACTGAAGCTTTCTTT. The whole variable domain, remainder taken from reference TRBV29-1 and TRBJ1-1, is SAVISQKPSRDICQRGTSLTIQCQVDSQVTMMFWYRQQPGQSLTLIATANQGSEATYESGFVIDKFPISRPNLTFSTLTVSNMSPEDSSIYLCSVHGQGTEAFFGQGTRLTVV.

This clonotype was seen more than once but under ten times. V gene TRBV7-2 combines with J gene TRBJ2-1, with 7 bases aligning to TRBD1. Germline V gives CDR1 SGHTA, CDR2 FQGNSA. CDR3 length equals 15 residues. After removal of 4 bases from V and 2 bases from J, the junction contained 5 bases not matched to a gene. CDR3 DNA sequence: TGTGCCAGCAGCTCCCGGACAGGCACCTACAATGAGCAGTTCTTC. This encodes CASSSRTGTYNEQFF.

The chain is built from TRBV20-1 and TRBJ1-3, with 9 nucleotides matching TRBD1. This CDR3 region has 15 residues. Germline loops: CDR1 DFQATT, CDR2 SNEGSKA (reference sequence). Unmatched junction bases numbered 6, after V lost 0 bases and J lost 6 bases. CDR3 sequence: CSARDPRDRANTIYF. DNA of the CDR3: TGCAGTGCTAGAGATCCGCGGGACAGGGCAAACACCATATATTTT.

This clonotype came up a few times. At one of its ends the junction is not consistent with the germline gene, which may arise from a read error. The chain joins TRBV7-9 to TRBJ2-3; 12 bases are shared with TRBD2. Looked up from germline, CDR1 is SEHNR and CDR2 is FQNEAQ (reference sequence). The CDR3 contains 17 residues. The CDR3 DNA reads as TGTGCCAGCAGACCTAGACTAGCGGGGGAACTCACAGATGCGCAGTATTTT. It codes for CASRPRLAGELTDAQYF. Full variable domain (remainder filled in from reference TRBV7-9 and TRBJ2-3): DTGVSQNPRHKITKRGQNVTFRCDPISEHNRLYWYRQTLGQGPEFLTYFQNEAQLEKSRLLSDRFSAERPKGSFSTLEIQRTEQGDSAMYLCASRPRLAGELTDAQYFGPGTRLTVL.

The V call is TRBV27, the J call TRBJ2-7, with 7 bases aligning to TRBD2. The germline V gene encodes CDR1 MNHEY and CDR2 SMNVEV (reference sequence). The CDR3 contains 14 residues. V shed 4 bases and J 7 bases; nucleotides not matched to a gene: 10. The DNA of the CDR3 is TGTGCCAGCAGTTCCACCGGGGGGAACAATGAGCAGTACTTC. This translates into CASSSTGGNNEQYF.